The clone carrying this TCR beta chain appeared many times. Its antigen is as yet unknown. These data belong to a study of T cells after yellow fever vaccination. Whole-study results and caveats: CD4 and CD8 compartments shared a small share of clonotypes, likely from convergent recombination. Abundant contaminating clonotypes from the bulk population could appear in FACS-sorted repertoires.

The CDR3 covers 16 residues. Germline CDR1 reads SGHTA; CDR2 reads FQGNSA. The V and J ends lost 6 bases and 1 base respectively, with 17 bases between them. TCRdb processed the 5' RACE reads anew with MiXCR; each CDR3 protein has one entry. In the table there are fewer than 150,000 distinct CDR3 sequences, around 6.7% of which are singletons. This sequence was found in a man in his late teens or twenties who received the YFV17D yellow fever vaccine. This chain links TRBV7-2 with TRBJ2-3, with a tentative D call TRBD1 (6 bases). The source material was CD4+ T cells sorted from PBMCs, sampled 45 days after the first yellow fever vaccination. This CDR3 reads CASREQGERGTDTQYF. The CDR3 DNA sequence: TGTGCCAGCAGAGAACAGGGTGAGAGAGGCACAGATACGCAGTATTTT.